Sequencing of this TCR beta chain was carried out in a study of STAT5B mutations in CD4+ large granular lymphocyte leukemia. In the study overall: Healthy donors showed HLA-associated enrichment of the CDR3 'QG' motif.

CDR1 is SGHAT and CDR2 is FQDESV in the germline V gene (reference sequence). Trimming removed 5 bases at V and 3 bases at J, with 17 bases between. This CDR3 has 15 residues. The protocol was immunoSEQ multiplex PCR, while the TCRdb copy is restricted to in-frame clones and leaves out a portion. The sample holds about 40,000 clones, less than 85% seen once. For this clone: Antigen specificity is unknown.

Study-level results: TRBV06-family usage was enriched in top patient clones (8/27) versus controls (2/35). Patient CD4-sorted repertoires looked more clonal than healthy CD4+ repertoires, even without putative leukemic clones.

What was sequenced was CD4+ T cells from blood buffy coats. This receptor was taken from a human donor in good health. The V gene is TRBV11-1, the J gene TRBJ2-7, with D perhaps given as TRBD1 or TRBD2 (5 bases each). The DNA of the CDR3 is TGTGCCAGCAGCCGCCGAGACTACACAGGCTACGAGCAGTACTTC. Translating gives CASSRRDYTGYEQYF.